The 17 T cell receptor beta chains listed next were all sequenced from one sample in a study of T cells after yellow fever vaccination. From the 5' RACE reads, TCRdb called clonotypes with MiXCR, one entry per CDR3 protein. The sample has about 300,000 distinct CDR3 sequences, approximately 7% seen once. Here the sequenced sample was PBMCs, taken 35 to 50 days after the first yellow fever vaccination. These receptors were collected from a man younger than 35 who received the YFV17D yellow fever vaccine.

This clonotype was picked up many times. The chain couples TRBV7-2 to TRBJ2-7; D remains unclear. The germline CDR1 and CDR2 sequences are SGHTA and FQGNSA. The V end lost 1 base, the J end lost 2 bases, and 9 bases lay between the germline ends. CDR3 length: 14 amino acids. The CDR3 protein is CASSLGGSTYEQYF. The CDR3 DNA sequence: TGTGCCAGCAGCTTAGGCGGCTCTACCTACGAGCAGTACTTC.

This clonotype was counted at least ten times. The V and J genes are TRBV20-1 and TRBJ2-2; 9 nucleotides match TRBD1. The CDR3 is 15 amino acids. Trimming took 5 bases from V and 4 from J; bases not matched to a gene: 8. Germline assignment: CDR1 DFQATT and CDR2 SNEGSKA (reference sequence). The CDR3 loop is CSAVPGTGITGELFF. The CDR3 DNA follows: TGCAGTGCTGTTCCCGGGACAGGGATCACCGGGGAGCTGTTTTTT.

This clonotype was observed many times. The chain uses TRBV7-9 and TRBJ2-3; no firm D call. Trimming pared 6 bases from V and 5 bases from J, leaving 9 bases between. Germline assignment: CDR1 SEHNR and CDR2 FQNEAQ (reference sequence). This CDR3 region has 12 residues. The CDR3 protein is CASSLRRDTQYF. The CDR3 DNA follows: TGTGCCAGCAGTTTAAGGCGAGATACGCAGTATTTT.

This rearrangement joins TRBV20-1 to TRBJ2-7; TRBD2 aligns across 11 bases. This CDR3 region has 13 residues. Germline values: CDR1 DFQATT, CDR2 SNEGSKA (reference sequence). The CDR3 sequence is CGSSGGASYEQYV. The CDR3 nucleotides read TGCGGCAGTAGCGGGGGGGCCAGCTACGAGCAGTACGTC.

This clonotype was observed many times. The rearrangement links TRBV12-3 or TRBV12-4 to TRBJ1-6; D remains ambiguous. Trimming left V 3 bases short and J 9 bases short, with 6 bases between. CDR3 length equals 12 residues. CDR3 protein: CASSFPGSPLHF. In DNA form, the CDR3 reads TGTGCCAGCAGTTTCCCGGGTTCACCCCTCCACTTT.

This clonotype was seen at least ten times. The genes are TRBV7-9 and TRBJ1-2; D not certain. The V gene lost 3 bases and the J gene lost 4 bases, with 9 bases spanning the gap. This CDR3 has 13 amino acids. From germline, CDR1 is SEHNR and CDR2 FQNEAQ (reference sequence). The CDR3 sequence is CASSFGRFYGYTF. As DNA, the CDR3 is TGTGCCAGCAGCTTCGGCCGATTCTATGGCTACACCTTC.

In this sample, this clonotype turned up a few times. The chain links TRBV12-3 or TRBV12-4 to TRBJ2-1; 12 bases line up with TRBD2. This CDR3 region has 14 residues. V dropped 9 bases and J dropped 9; count of bases not matched to a gene: 9. Here the CDR3 reads CASSRLAGEGEQFF. CDR3 DNA sequence: TGTGCCAGTAGCCGACTAGCGGGGGAGGGTGAGCAGTTCTTC.

The chain couples TRBV11-2 to TRBJ2-1; 10 nucleotides align to TRBD2. The germline gives CDR1 SGHAT, CDR2 FQNNGV. The CDR3 is 18 residues long. V dropped 1 base and J dropped 4; count of bases not matched to a gene: 10. CDR3 region: CASSLGSAGGFLYNEQFF. CDR3 nucleotides: TGTGCCAGCAGCTTAGGGTCAGCGGGGGGGTTTCTTTACAATGAGCAGTTCTTC.

The V and J genes are TRBV21-1 and TRBJ1-6; TRBD1 is the table's D call, not checked against the DNA. TRBV21-1 has pseudogene status. CDR3 length: 17 amino acids. CDR3 sequence: CARRDGCASSYNSPLHF. The CDR3 DNA reads as TGTGCCAGACGAGATGGGTGCGCGAGCTCCTATAATTCACCCCTCCACTTT.

The chain links TRBV28 to TRBJ1-6, with D possibly TRBD1 on 6 matching bases. CDR1 MDHEN and CDR2 SYDVKM come from the germline V gene. There are 18 residues in the CDR3. Deletions cut 2 bases from V and 0 bases from J, with 14 bases between. The CDR3 bases are TGTGCCAGCAGTTTAGGAGAAAGGGGGAGCTCCTATAATTCACCCCTCCACTTT. Translation gives CASSLGERGSSYNSPLHF.

This clonotype has just a few counts. CDR3 protein: CASSQVGQGLYSPLHF. The CDR3 bases are TGTGCCAGCAGCCAAGTCGGCCAGGGGTTGTACTCACCCCTCCACTTT. The chain recombines TRBV4-2 with TRBJ1-6, with D perhaps TRBD1 (6 bases). Trimming removed 1 base from V and 10 bases from J, with 17 bases in between. Germline-derived CDR1 and CDR2 are LGHNA and YNFKEQ. The CDR3 runs to 16 residues.

Comment on this clonotype: A read error may be the cause here, since a much bigger clone is one base away. The rearrangement links TRBV5-1 to TRBJ2-1; 11 nucleotides align to TRBD2. CDR1 and CDR2 from the germline V gene are SGHRS and YFSETQ. This CDR3 has 18 residues. CDR3: CASSLDPPSGGSCNEQFF. DNA for the CDR3: TGCGCCAGCAGCTTGGACCCGCCTAGCGGGGGGTCCTGCAATGAGCAGTTCTTC.

Regarding this clonotype: A much larger clone sits a single nucleotide away, making a read error possible. The genes are TRBV20-1 and TRBJ2-5; the D gene is possibly TRBD2 (6 bases). The CDR3 consists of 14 residues. Germline-derived CDR1 and CDR2 are DFQATT and SNEGSKA (reference sequence). This CDR3 reads CSAREVRGQENQYF. CDR3 nucleotides: TGCAGTGCTAGAGAGGTGCGGGGCCAAGAGAACCAGTACTTC.

This chain joins TRBV3-1 and TRBJ2-7; unclear D gene. Germline CDR1 and CDR2: LGHDT and YNNKEL (reference sequence). V dropped 1 base and J dropped 2 bases, with 9 bases sitting between them. The CDR3 contains 14 residues. CDR3 DNA: TGTGCCAGCAGCCAAGCTGAAATCACCTACGAGCAGTACTTC. It specifies CASSQAEITYEQYF.

The rearrangement uses TRBV6-2 or TRBV6-3 and TRBJ2-7; 7 bases fit TRBD2. The CDR3 has 13 amino acids. Germline V gives CDR1 MNHEY, CDR2 SVGEGT. Trimming cost V 2 bases and J 5 bases; bases outside gene matches: 3. The CDR3 DNA follows: TGTGCCAGCAGTTACGGCGCGGGGGACGAGCAGTACGTC. As protein: CASSYGAGDEQYV.

The chain carries TRBV12-3 or TRBV12-4 and TRBJ2-1; 7 nucleotides line up with TRBD1. V gave up 5 bases and J gave up 4 bases; unmatched junction bases: 5. The CDR3 runs 14 residues. The CDR3 region is CASSTGVGYNEQFF. CDR3 nucleotides: TGTGCCAGCAGTACAGGGGTCGGGTACAATGAGCAGTTCTTC.

The chain links TRBV5-5 to TRBJ2-1; 10 nucleotides align to TRBD2. Trimming took 2 bases from V and 6 from J; bases not matched to a gene: 8. The CDR3 extends over 16 amino acids. CDR1 SGHKS and CDR2 YYEKEE come from the germline V gene (reference sequence). CDR3 region: CASSFLTSGDLNEQFF. CDR3 nucleotides: TGTGCCAGCAGCTTCCTAACTAGCGGGGACCTCAATGAGCAGTTCTTC.